The 17 T cell receptor beta chains reported below all come from one sample, sequenced in a study of blood T cell repertoires in COVID-19. Method: immunoSEQ multiplex PCR; TCRdb's copy keeps in-frame clones and lacks some. The table includes about 340,000 clones, around four fifths detected once. Input material: peripheral blood. These receptors all come from a man in his thirties or forties with active or convalescent COVID-19.

The chain has TRBV4-1 and TRBJ1-1; TRBD1 aligns across 9 bases. V lost 2 bases to trimming and J lost 0 bases; unmatched junction nucleotides: 4. The length of the CDR3 is 16 residues. Germline V gives CDR1 MGHRA, CDR2 YSYEKL. The CDR3 is CASSQPGQGLNTEAFF. For the CDR3, the DNA is TGCGCCAGCAGCCAACCGGGACAGGGTTTGAACACTGAAGCTTTCTTT.

On this clone itself: The same CDR3 also results from other DNA sequences found in this sample. The chain employs TRBV6-5 and TRBJ1-5; no firm D call. The germline V gene has CDR1 MNHEY and CDR2 SVGAGI. The CDR3 sequence is 13 residues long. V was clipped by 2 bases and J by 4 bases, with 6 bases between them. CDR3 protein: CASSYGGNQPQHF. Written as DNA, the CDR3 is TGTGCCAGCAGTTACGGCGGAAATCAGCCCCAGCATTTT.

The genes are TRBV19 and TRBJ1-2, with a tentative D call TRBD1 (6 bases). The V end lost 6 bases, the J end lost 6 bases, and 20 bases lay between the germline ends. Germline lookup yields CDR1 LNHDA and CDR2 SQIVND (reference sequence). The CDR3 covers 15 residues. The CDR3 DNA follows: TGTGCCAGTAGCTCGAGGGGGGGCAGCGCAAATGGCTACACCTTC. It specifies CASSSRGGSANGYTF.

On this clone itself: With only one base between it and a far larger clone, this is likely a read error. The rearrangement uses TRBV5-4 and TRBJ2-7; TRBD1 matches 10 bases. This CDR3 is built from 14 residues. The germline V gene encodes CDR1 SGHNT and CDR2 YYREEE (reference sequence). The J segment lost 3 bases and the V segment lost 4 bases, leaving 4 bases of the junction unmatched. The CDR3 bases are TGTGCCAGCAGCGCCGGGACAGGGGTCTACGAGCAGTACTTC. Protein product: CASSAGTGVYEQYF.

This clone appeared a few times. This chain connects TRBV15 to TRBJ1-1, with 8 bases aligning to TRBD1. Trimming took 1 base from V and 0 from J; bases not matched to a gene: 10. Germline-derived CDR1 and CDR2 are LNHNV and YYDKDF (reference sequence). This CDR3 spans 18 amino acids. Written as DNA, the CDR3 is TGTGCCACCAGCAGAGGCTTTAACAGGGGGTATGTGAACACTGAAGCTTTCTTT. Translated: CATSRGFNRGYVNTEAFF.

The V call is TRBV7-9, the J call TRBJ2-7; D might be TRBD2 (5 bases). The CDR3 covers 13 residues. V was pared by 5 bases and J by 2 bases, with 10 bases between. Looked up from germline, CDR1 is SEHNR and CDR2 is FQNEAQ (reference sequence). CDR3 in DNA: TGTGCCAGCAGCCCGAGGGATCCCTACGAGCAGTACTTC. This encodes CASSPRDPYEQYF.

The V and J genes are TRBV4-3 and TRBJ2-5, with TRBD2 matching 8 bases. The V and J ends lost 0 bases and 4 bases, in that order; junction bases with no gene match: 4. The CDR3 sequence is 15 residues long. CDR1 is LGHNA, CDR2 YSLEER, per germline. CDR3 residues: CASSQEGTSSETQYF. Here the CDR3 DNA reads TGCGCCAGCAGCCAAGAGGGGACTAGTTCAGAGACCCAGTACTTC.

The CDR3 loop is CASSLPQGSQETQYF. The CDR3 coding sequence is TGTGCCAGCAGCTTGCCCCAGGGAAGTCAAGAGACCCAGTACTTC. The chain carries TRBV9 and TRBJ2-5, with D perhaps matching TRBD1 (5 bases). The CDR3 extends over 15 amino acids. Trimming took off 4 bases at V and 2 bases at J, with 15 bases between the two ends. CDR1 is SGDLS and CDR2 is YYNGEE in the germline V gene.

The chain carries TRBV28 and TRBJ1-5; weak D call: TRBD1 (6 bases). CDR1 is MDHEN and CDR2 is SYDVKM in the germline V gene. Trimming stripped 4 bases from V and 0 bases from J, with 7 bases between. This CDR3 has 14 amino acids. The CDR3 spells CASSSRGSNQPQHF. The CDR3 nucleotides read TGTGCCAGCAGTTCCAGGGGTAGCAATCAGCCCCAGCATTTT.

The V and J genes are TRBV19 and TRBJ2-5; D might be TRBD2 (6 bases). V was cut by 8 bases and J by 1 base, with 11 bases left in between. The CDR3 has 13 residues. Germline values: CDR1 LNHDA, CDR2 SQIVND (reference sequence). CDR3 nucleotides: TGTGCCAGTGGAGGGGCAGTCCAAGAGACCCAGTACTTC. It specifies CASGGAVQETQYF. Filled out from reference TRBV19 and TRBJ2-5, the complete variable domain reads DGGITQSPKYLFRKEGQNVTLSCEQNLNHDAMYWYRQDPGQGLRLIYYSQIVNDFQKGDIAEGYSVSREKKESFPLTVTSAQKNPTAFYLCASGGAVQETQYFGPGTRLLVL.

V gene TRBV5-1 combines with J gene TRBJ2-2, with TRBD2 matching 9 bases. Germline lookup yields CDR1 SGHRS and CDR2 YFSETQ. With V trimmed by 0 bases and J by 1 base, 4 bases remained unmatched. The CDR3 is 17 amino acids. The chain's CDR3 is CASSLVLAGLNTGELFF. The DNA for the CDR3 is TGCGCCAGCAGCTTGGTCCTAGCGGGGTTGAACACCGGGGAGCTGTTTTTT.

The chain carries TRBV3-1 (or the pseudogene TRBV3-2) and TRBJ1-2; D possibly corresponds to TRBD1 (5 bases). V lost 3 bases and J lost 6, with 17 bases in between. The CDR3 loop spans 15 amino acids. Per the germline V gene, CDR1 is LGHDT and CDR2 is YNNKEL (reference sequence). Here the CDR3 DNA reads TGTGCCAGCAGCCAGCCAACTCAGGGACTGGATGGCTACACCTTC. This codes for CASSQPTQGLDGYTF.

The chain carries TRBV14 and TRBJ2-5; D unclear. The CDR3 is 12 residues long. Germline loops: CDR1 SGHDN, CDR2 FVKESK. The germline V and J ends were trimmed by 1 base and 6 bases, with 6 bases remaining between them. The CDR3 coding sequence is TGTGCCAGCAGCCAAGTGACTCAGACCCAGTACTTC. This codes for CASSQVTQTQYF.

The chain has TRBV7-3 and TRBJ2-3, with 7 bases lining up with TRBD2. Germline loops: CDR1 SGHTA, CDR2 FQGTGA. CDR3 size: 13 residues. V was clipped by 10 bases and J by 1 base; unmatched bases: 5. CDR3 bases: TGTGCCACTAGGACTAGAGGCACAGATACGCAGTATTTT. Translation gives CATRTRGTDTQYF.

The chain uses TRBV6-2 or TRBV6-3 and TRBJ1-2, with a weak D call TRBD1 (5 bases). CDR1 MNHEY and CDR2 SVGEGT come from the germline V gene. The CDR3 runs 13 residues. V lost 6 bases to trimming and J lost 6 bases, with 14 bases between them. The CDR3 DNA sequence: TGTGCCAGCAGCCTCGGACACCTCAATGGCTACACCTTC. This translates into CASSLGHLNGYTF.

The CDR3 nucleotides read TGTGCCAGCAGCTTGGCCTCGGGGGGGTCCCAGTACTTC. It translates to CASSLASGGSQYF. The chain joins TRBV5-6 to TRBJ2-5; 8 nucleotides match TRBD2. The CDR3 extends over 13 amino acids. Looked up from germline, CDR1 is SGHDT and CDR2 is YYEEEE. V was clipped by 0 bases and J by 9 bases; unmatched bases: 4.

This clone occurred a few times. This chain connects TRBV28 to TRBJ1-3, with TRBD1 matching 7 bases. The CDR3 length is 16 residues. J gave up 2 bases and V 5 bases, and 9 bases lay outside the gene matches. Germline lookup yields CDR1 MDHEN and CDR2 SYDVKM. The CDR3 nucleotides read TGTGCCAGCAGTCTAACAGACAGGGCGCCTGGAAACACCATATATTTT. Translation: CASSLTDRAPGNTIYF.